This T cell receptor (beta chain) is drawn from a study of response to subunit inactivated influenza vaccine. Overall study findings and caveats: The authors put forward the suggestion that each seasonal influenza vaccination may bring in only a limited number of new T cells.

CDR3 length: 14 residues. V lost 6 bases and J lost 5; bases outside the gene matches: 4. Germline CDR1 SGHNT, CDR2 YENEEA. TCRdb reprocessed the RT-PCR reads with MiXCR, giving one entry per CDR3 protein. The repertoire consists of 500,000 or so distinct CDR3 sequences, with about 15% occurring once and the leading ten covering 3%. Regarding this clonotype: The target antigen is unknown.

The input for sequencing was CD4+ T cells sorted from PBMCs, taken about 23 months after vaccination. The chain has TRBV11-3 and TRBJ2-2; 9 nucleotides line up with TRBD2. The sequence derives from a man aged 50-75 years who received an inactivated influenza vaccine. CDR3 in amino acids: CASRKAGGTGELFF. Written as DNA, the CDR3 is TGTGCCAGCAGAAAGGCGGGAGGGACCGGGGAGCTGTTTTTT.